This T cell receptor (beta chain) originates from a study of blood T cells in healthy people across ages. Study-level findings and limits: The long-lived group displayed more naive CD4+ cells, plus higher diversity, than the aged donors did.

Details on this clonotype: Antigen specificity is unknown.

Primed by a sample-barcoded 5' primer and a J-beta primer mix, a second PCR proceeded for about 7 to 12 cycles. Each cDNA molecule was tagged by a template-switch adaptor that had 12 random nucleotides. TCRdb re-derived calls from the 5' RACE reads in MiXCR, one entry per CDR3 protein. The sample holds almost 1 million distinct CDR3 sequences, just over 50% seen once. There were healthy Caucasian individuals from Russia, aged about 6 to 100, serving as donors. The germline V gene encodes CDR1 SQVTM and CDR2 ANQGSEA. This CDR3 spans 12 amino acids. The receptor was derived from a woman aged 55-75 years in good health. Sequenced sample: blood. J is TRBJ1-2 and V is TRBV29-1; D not certain. The CDR3 reads CGSGEFGDGYTF. CDR3 in DNA: TGCGGTTCTGGGGAGTTTGGCGATGGCTACACCTTC. Based on the CDR3 plus reference TRBV29-1 and TRBJ1-2, the full variable domain is SAVISQKPSRDICQRGTSLTIQCQVDSQVTMMFWYRQQPGQSLTLIATANQGSEATYESGFVIDKFPISRPNLTFSTLTVSNMSPEDSSIYLCGSGEFGDGYTFGSGTRLTVV.